This TCR beta chain was sequenced in a study of molecular identifiers for immune sequencing clone quantification. Preparation of naive CD8 libraries involved roughly 19,000 to 1,000,000 sorted cells and 10%, 30% or 50% RNA. Naive CD8 T cells were sorted as CD8+CD4-CCR7+CD45RA+. This clonotype was seen ten or more times. This CDR3 region has 11 residues. The V gene lost 0 bases and the J gene lost 3 bases, with 1 base spanning the gap. Germline lookup yields CDR1 SGHDT and CDR2 YYEEEE. Bulk TCR libraries used previously described methods and listed TCR primers. A single record per CDR3 protein comes from TCRdb applying MiXCR to the PCR reads. The data contain about 86,000 distinct CDR3 sequences, approximately 25% of them singletons.

This clonotype originated in a human donor in good health. Some libraries in this study had Jurkat cell RNA spiked in. The sample taken for sequencing was naive CD8+ T cells from blood, with Jurkat cell RNA spiked in. Subset defined: FACS-sorted CD8+CD4-CCR7+CD45RA+ naive T cells. V usage is TRBV5-6 and J usage is TRBJ2-7; D is unclear. The CDR3 coding sequence is TGTGCCAGCAGCTTGGTCTACGAGCAGTACTTC. This translates into CASSLVYEQYF.